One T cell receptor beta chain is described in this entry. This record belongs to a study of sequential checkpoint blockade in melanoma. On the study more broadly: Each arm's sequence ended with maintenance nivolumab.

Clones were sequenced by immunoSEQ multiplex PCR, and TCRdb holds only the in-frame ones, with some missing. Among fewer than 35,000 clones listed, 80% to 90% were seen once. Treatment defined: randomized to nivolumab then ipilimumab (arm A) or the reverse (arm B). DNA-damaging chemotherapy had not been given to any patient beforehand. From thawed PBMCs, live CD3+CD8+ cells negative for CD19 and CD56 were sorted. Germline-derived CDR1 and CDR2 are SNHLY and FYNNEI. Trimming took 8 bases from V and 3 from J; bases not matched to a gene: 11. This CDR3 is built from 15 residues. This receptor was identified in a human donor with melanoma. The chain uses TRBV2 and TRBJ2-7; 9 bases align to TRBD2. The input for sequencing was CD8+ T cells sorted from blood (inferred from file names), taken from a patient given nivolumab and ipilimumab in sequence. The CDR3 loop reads CASFPGLANIYEQYF. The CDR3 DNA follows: TGTGCCAGCTTTCCCGGACTAGCGAATATCTACGAGCAGTACTTC.